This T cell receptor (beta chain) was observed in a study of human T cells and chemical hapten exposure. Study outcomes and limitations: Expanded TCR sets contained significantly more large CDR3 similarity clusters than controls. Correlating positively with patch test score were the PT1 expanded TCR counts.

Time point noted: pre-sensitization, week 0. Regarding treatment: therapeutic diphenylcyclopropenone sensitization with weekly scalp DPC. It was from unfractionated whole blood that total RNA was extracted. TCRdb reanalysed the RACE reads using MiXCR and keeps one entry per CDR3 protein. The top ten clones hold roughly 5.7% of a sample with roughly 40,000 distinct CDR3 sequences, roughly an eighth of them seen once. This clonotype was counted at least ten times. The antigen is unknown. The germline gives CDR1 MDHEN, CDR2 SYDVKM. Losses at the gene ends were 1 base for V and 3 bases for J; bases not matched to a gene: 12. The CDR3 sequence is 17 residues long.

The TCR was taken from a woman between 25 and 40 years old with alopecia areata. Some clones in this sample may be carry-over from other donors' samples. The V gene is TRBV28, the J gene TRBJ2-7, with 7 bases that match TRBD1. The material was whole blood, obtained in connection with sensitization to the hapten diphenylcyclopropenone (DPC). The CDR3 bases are TGTGCCAGCAGTTTATCGACCAGGACAGGAGATTACTACGAGCAGTACTTC. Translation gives CASSLSTRTGDYYEQYF.